This T cell receptor beta chain emerged from a study of cytomegalovirus exposure and HLA in healthy donors. Study-level results: Clusters of TCRs from the first cohort tended to co-occur in the roughly 120 validation repertoires (as a later analysis found). The study recorded 150 to 200 TCR beta chains that were cytomegalovirus-associated. Rare TCR sequences dominated, though some public TCRs recurred in many donors.

The germline V gene encodes CDR1 MNHNS and CDR2 SASEGT. The CDR3 loop spans 15 amino acids. V was pared by 8 bases and J by 3 bases, with 17 bases between. The data were produced by immunoSEQ multiplex PCR, yet TCRdb's version contains in-frame clones alone and is incomplete. The sample shows 220,000 or so clones, about 90% of them seen only once. The donors were part of the validation cohort of fewer than 150 subjects. That cohort was separate from the first cohort, which comprised 700 or so subjects. To note about this clone: Its specificity is unknown.

Sequencing was performed on PBMCs. The sequence derives from a woman under 30 in good health and CMV-seronegative. This chain uses TRBV6-1 with TRBJ1-5; D may be TRBD1 (5 bases). The CDR3 protein is CASEDGADFNQPQHF. CDR3 nucleotides: TGTGCCAGCGAAGATGGGGCAGACTTCAATCAGCCCCAGCATTTT.